This is a list of T cell receptor beta chains from one sample in a study of PD-L1 blockade in urothelial cancer. Here immunoSEQ multiplex PCR was the method, and the copy in TCRdb shows in-frame clones only, minus some. The sample contains some 100,000 clones, around 90% of which appear only once. Sequencing was performed on PBMCs, taken around atezolizumab (anti-PD-L1) treatment. These receptors were taken from an elderly woman with urothelial cancer. Each CDR3 is given with its conserved first and last residue. The D gene is left open where the match is weak. Expanded clones are given a class, and other clones once, few, many or no size at all.

J gene | clone size | D gene | V gene | CDR3 DNA | CDR3 protein
TRBJ1-4 | . | TRBD1 | TRBV28 | TGTGCCAGCAGTGTACCGACAGGGACGGGAGAAAAACTGTTTTTT | CASSVPTGTGEKLFF
TRBJ1-5 | . | . | TRBV28 | TGTGCCAGCAGTCCCGATACAGGGAATGGTCAGCCCCAGCATTTT | CASSPDTGNGQPQHF
TRBJ2-3 | . | . | TRBV19 | TGTGCCAGTAGTCTAGGAAGGGGAGATACGCAGTATTTT | CASSLGRGDTQYF
TRBJ2-7 | . | TRBD2 | TRBV4-1 | TGCGCCAGCAGCCTTACTAGCGCCCAGGCCTACGAGCAGTACTTC | CASSLTSAQAYEQYF
TRBJ2-1 | . | TRBD2 | TRBV5-4 | TGTGCCAGCAGCTCTAGCGGGAGGAGCCAGAATGAGCAGTTCTTC | CASSSSGRSQNEQFF
TRBJ2-7 | . | TRBD2 | TRBV11-2 | TGTGCCAGCAGCCACACTAGCGGGAGGTACGAGCAGTACTTC | CASSHTSGRYEQYF
TRBJ1-1 | . | . | TRBV7-8 | TGTGCCAGCAGCTTACAGGGGCAGTGGGACACTGAAGCTTTCTTT | CASSLQGQWDTEAFF
TRBJ2-2 | . | . | TRBV4-2 | TGTGCCAGCAGCCAAGATCTAGTCTGGAGAGGCACCGGGGAGCTGTTTTTT | CASSQDLVWRGTGELFF
TRBJ2-3 | . | . | TRBV7-9 | TGTGCCAGCAGCTCACCAACAGGGTCATCCCTCACAGATACGCAGTATTTT | CASSSPTGSSLTDTQYF
TRBJ2-1 | . | TRBD2 | TRBV7-2 | TGTGCCAGCAGCTTTACTAGCGGGGCCTACAATGAGCAGTTCTTC | CASSFTSGAYNEQFF
TRBJ1-2 | . | TRBD1 | TRBV9 | TGTGCCAGCAGCGGACCTCGGACAGGGCAAGACTATGGCTACACCTTC | CASSGPRTGQDYGYTF
TRBJ2-7 | . | . | TRBV27 | TGTGCCAGCAGTTCCCCCGGGTGGGAGCAGTACTTC | CASSSPGWEQYF
TRBJ1-2 | once | TRBD1 | TRBV27 | TGTGCCAGCAGTATGGGACAGGGGGGGTTCTATGGCTACACCTTC | CASSMGQGGFYGYTF
TRBJ2-7 | . | . | TRBV5-1 | TGCGCCAGCACATTAGATGGGATGGGCCGGGAGGAGCAGTACTTC | CASTLDGMGREEQYF
TRBJ2-2 | once | . | TRBV7-2 | TGTGCCAGCAGCACTATCAGTTCTACCGGGGAGCTGTTTTTT | CASSTISSTGELFF
TRBJ2-1 | . | TRBD2 | TRBV6-6 | TGTGCCAGCAGTTATAGGACTAGCGGGAGACATGAGCAGTTCTTC | CASSYRTSGRHEQFF
TRBJ2-7 | . | TRBD1 | TRBV6-1 | TGTGCCAGCAGTGAGGGGGCAGGGGGCTTGTACGAGCAGTACTTC | CASSEGAGGLYEQYF
TRBJ1-2 | . | . | TRBV5-4 | TGTGCCAGCAGCTTGGAGACAGGCCCCCTGGGGGGCTACACCTTC | CASSLETGPLGGYTF
TRBJ2-7 | . | TRBD1 | TRBV2 | TGTGCCAGCACCCAGACCGGGACAGGGGGCGGCGAGCAGTACTTC | CASTQTGTGGGEQYF
TRBJ2-3 | . | TRBD2 | TRBV2 | TGTGCCAGCAGTCTTACTAGCGGGAGTTCTAATACGCAGTATTTT | CASSLTSGSSNTQYF
TRBJ1-1 | . | . | TRBV29-1 | TGCAGCGTAGTTTCCCAGGGGACCACTGAAGCTTTCTTT | CSVVSQGTTEAFF
TRBJ2-7 | . | TRBD2 | TRBV11-2 | TGTGCCAGCAGCCTAGGACTAGCAGGCTCCTACGAGCAGTACTTC | CASSLGLAGSYEQYF
TRBJ1-5 | . | TRBD1 | TRBV6-5 | TGTGCCAGCAGCTCCGGACAGGGCGGGAGTCAGCCCCAGCATTTT | CASSSGQGGSQPQHF
TRBJ1-5 | . | TRBD1 | TRBV29-1 | TGCAGCGCGGGACAGGGTAATCAGCCCCAGCATTTT | CSAGQGNQPQHF
TRBJ1-2 | few | . | TRBV28 | TGTGCCAGCAGCTCCCTCTCCTATGGCTACACCTTC | CASSSLSYGYTF
TRBJ2-7 | . | TRBD1 | TRBV2 | TGTGCCAGCAGCCTCTTACAGGGGATCGAGCAGTACTTC | CASSLLQGIEQYF
TRBJ1-2 | . | . | TRBV2 | TGTGCCAGCATCGGGGGGGTGCATGGCTACACCTTC | CASIGGVHGYTF
TRBJ1-2 | once | . | TRBV2 | TGTGCCAGCAGCTTCCTCGGGGTGGCGGGCTACACCTTC | CASSFLGVAGYTF
TRBJ2-7 | once | TRBD1 | TRBV28 | TGTGCCAGCAGTTCACCACAGGGGGCGCGTTACGAGCAGTACTTC | CASSSPQGARYEQYF
TRBJ1-2 | many | . | TRBV6-6 | TGTGCCAGCAGTTCATCTAACTATGGCTACACCTTC | CASSSSNYGYTF
TRBJ2-2 | . | TRBD2 | TRBV29-1 | TGCAGCCTTTGGTCCCTAGCGGGAGAACCCGGGGAGCTGTTTTTT | CSLWSLAGEPGELFF
TRBJ2-5 | . | . | TRBV5-1 | TGCGCCAGCAGCTTGGTAGGGGTTCAAGAGACCCAGTACTTC | CASSLVGVQETQYF
TRBJ2-1 | . | TRBD2 | TRBV5-1 | TGCGCCAGCAGCTTGGAGGAGGGACTACCTAACAATGAGCAGTTCTTC | CASSLEEGLPNNEQFF
TRBJ1-5 | . | . | TRBV28 | TGTGCCAGCAGTCAGCCTGGGGGGGTTAGCAATCAGCCCCAGCATTTT | CASSQPGGVSNQPQHF
TRBJ1-5 | . | TRBD1 | TRBV15 | TGTGCCACCAGCAGAGATAGTTGGATGGACAGGGAAGGGTATCAGCCCCAGCATTTT | CATSRDSWMDREGYQPQHF
TRBJ1-2 | . | TRBD1 | TRBV19 | TGTGCCAGTAGTATATCAACAGGGGGCAACGGCTACACCTTC | CASSISTGGNGYTF
TRBJ1-5 | . | TRBD1 | TRBV2 | TGTGCCAGCAGTCCCCGGGACAGGGGGAACAATCAGCCCCAGCATTTT | CASSPRDRGNNQPQHF
TRBJ2-1 | . | TRBD2 | TRBV28 | TGTGCCAGCAGTTCTCCGGGGGGAGGGAGGCGATACAATGAGCAGTTCTTC | CASSSPGGGRRYNEQFF
TRBJ2-7 | . | TRBD2 | TRBV10-3 | TGTGCCATCGGGACTAGCGCATACGAGCAGTACTTC | CAIGTSAYEQYF
TRBJ2-7 | . | TRBD1 | TRBV12-5 | TGTGCTAGTGGTTTGCCTAGTAGGACAGGGGGGGCCTACGAGCAGTACTTC | CASGLPSRTGGAYEQYF
TRBJ2-3 | . | TRBD2 | TRBV28 | TGTGCCAGCAGTTCCGGGGGGGGAGTGCGCACAGATACGCAGTATTTT | CASSSGGGVRTDTQYF
TRBJ2-1 | . | TRBD2 | TRBV4-1 | TGCGCCAGCAGCCAGAAACTAGCGGGTCTAAGCTCCTACAATGAGCAGTTCTTC | CASSQKLAGLSSYNEQFF
TRBJ2-1 | . | TRBD2 | TRBV5-1 | TGCGCCAGCAGCTTGGGGGTTGCGGGGGGGGATGAGCAGTTCTTC | CASSLGVAGGDEQFF
TRBJ2-2 | . | . | TRBV10-1 | TGCGCCAGCAGTGAGTCAACCTGGACTAATCCACCCACCGGGGAGCTGTTTTTT | CASSESTWTNPPTGELFF
TRBJ2-7 | . | TRBD2 | TRBV25-1 | TGTGCCAGCAGTGCTACTAGCGGGAGGGTCGAGCAGTACTTC | CASSATSGRVEQYF
TRBJ2-1 | . | . | TRBV19 | TGTGCCAGTAGTATACCCAGACCGCGGTCCTACAATGAGCAGTTCTTC | CASSIPRPRSYNEQFF
TRBJ2-3 | . | . | TRBV6-5 | TGTGCCAGCTCTTACCGGGAAGCGCAGTATTTT | CASSYREAQYF
TRBJ1-3 | . | TRBD1 | TRBV6-6 | TGTGCCAGCAGTTACTCCCAGGGGGGAGGAAACACCATATATTTT | CASSYSQGGGNTIYF
TRBJ1-2 | . | . | TRBV5-6 | TGTGCCAGCAGCTTAGGAGCCAACTATGGCTACACCTTC | CASSLGANYGYTF
TRBJ2-7 | once | TRBD1 | TRBV5-1 | TGCGCCAGCAGCTACGGACAGGTTGGCGAGCAGTACTTC | CASSYGQVGEQYF
TRBJ1-1 | few | . | TRBV15 | TGTGCCACCAGCAGAGATTTGGGGGGGAACACTGAAGCTTTCTTT | CATSRDLGGNTEAFF
TRBJ2-1 | . | TRBD2 | TRBV2 | TGTGCCAGCGCGATGGGGACTAGCGTCTACAATGAGCAGTTCTTC | CASAMGTSVYNEQFF
TRBJ2-1 | . | TRBD2 | TRBV5-6 | TGTGCCAGCAGCTCGTGGGCAACTAGCGGGAGTCGCTATGAGCAGTTCTTC | CASSSWATSGSRYEQFF
TRBJ2-1 | . | TRBD2 | TRBV9 | TGTGCCAGCAGCCAACGGACTAGCGGGAGTCTCGATGAGCAGTTCTTC | CASSQRTSGSLDEQFF
TRBJ2-5 | . | . | TRBV7-9 | TGTGCCAGCGGAAGGGGGGGAGGGGAGACCCAGTACTTC | CASGRGGGETQYF
TRBJ1-2 | . | TRBD1 | TRBV6-5 | TGTGCCAGCAGGAATCTTGACAGGGGGAAAAGCTACACCTTC | CASRNLDRGKSYTF
TRBJ2-1 | . | TRBD2 | TRBV30 | TGTGCCTGGAGTGTACCGGGAGGGTCCTACAATGAGCAGTTCTTC | CAWSVPGGSYNEQFF